This T cell receptor beta chain was sequenced for a study of OX40 agonist ivuxolimab in advanced cancers. As for the study in general: From 23 to 79 years was the age range, with a mean of around 57 years, and around 80% were male. Prior therapy, whether anti-PD-1, anti-PD-L1 or anti-CTLA-4, was allowed, and roughly 41% had some.

The method was immunoSEQ multiplex PCR; TCRdb's version includes in-frame clones alone and lacks a portion of them. The sample consists of 70,000 to 95,000 clones, around 86% of them appearing once. General study results and limits: CD4+ T cells averaged fewer expanded clones than CD8+ T cells.

A word on this clone: What it binds is unknown.

Trimming removed 6 bases from V and 5 bases from J; junction bases left unmatched: 6. The CDR3 spans 14 residues. The V gene's germline CDR1 is MNHNY and CDR2 SVGAGI (reference sequence). This sample comprised CD4+ or CD8+ T cells sorted from blood, obtained in a trial of the OX40 agonist ivuxolimab. This sequence originates from an adult with an advanced solid tumor such as melanoma, head and neck, liver or kidney cancer. This chain joins TRBV6-6 and TRBJ2-5; 10 positions agree with TRBD2. DNA of the CDR3: TGTGCCAGCAGACCCAGCGGGGGGGCTGAGACCCAGTACTTC. This codes for CASRPSGGAETQYF.